This TCR beta chain was captured in a study of T cell repertoires in cytomegalovirus infection. Study summary: Public TCR beta signatures provided an indication of both CMV infection and a matching HLA type.

This clonotype has a count of ten or more. Its specificity is not known. The CDR3 covers 15 residues. V was clipped by 5 bases and J by 4 bases, with 17 bases between them. Germline V CDR1 and CDR2: LNHDA, SQIVND (reference sequence). MiXCR was run by TCRdb on the reads, yielding one entry per CDR3 protein. The repertoire has nearly 550,000 distinct CDR3 sequences, approximately 16% of them found once; the top ten carry roughly a quarter. Regarding the study as a whole: Carriers of CMV and the relevant HLA type were discriminated by public TCR beta frequency. Across the ex vivo response, the dominant clonotypes were HLA-C-restricted CMV-specific TCR beta clonotypes.

This receptor was taken from a human donor in good health (CMV status not recorded). Some clones in this sample may be carry-over from other donors' samples. This chain connects TRBV19 to TRBJ1-2, with D tentatively TRBD1 (6 bases). Input material: CD8+ T cells from PBMCs. The CDR3 nucleotides read TGTGCCAGTAGTGAAGGAAGACAGGCCTTCTATGGCTACACCTTC. This codes for CASSEGRQAFYGYTF. Full variable domain (missing parts from reference TRBV19 and TRBJ1-2): DGGITQSPKYLFRKEGQNVTLSCEQNLNHDAMYWYRQDPGQGLRLIYYSQIVNDFQKGDIAEGYSVSREKKESFPLTVTSAQKNPTAFYLCASSEGRQAFYGYTFGSGTRLTVV.